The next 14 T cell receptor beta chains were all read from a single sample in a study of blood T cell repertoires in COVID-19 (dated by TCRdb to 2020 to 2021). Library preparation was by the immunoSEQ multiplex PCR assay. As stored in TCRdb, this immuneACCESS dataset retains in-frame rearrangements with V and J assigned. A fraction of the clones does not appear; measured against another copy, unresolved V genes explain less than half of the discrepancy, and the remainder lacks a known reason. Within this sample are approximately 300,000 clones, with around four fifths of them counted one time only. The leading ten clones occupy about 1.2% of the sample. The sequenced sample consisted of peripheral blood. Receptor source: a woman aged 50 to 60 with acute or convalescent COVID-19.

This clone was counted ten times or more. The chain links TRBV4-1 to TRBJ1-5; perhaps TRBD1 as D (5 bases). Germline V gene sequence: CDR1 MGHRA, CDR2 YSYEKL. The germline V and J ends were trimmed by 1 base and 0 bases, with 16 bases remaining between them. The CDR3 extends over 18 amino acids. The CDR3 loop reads CASSQARAGINSNQPQHF. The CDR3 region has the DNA TGCGCCAGCAGCCAAGCCAGGGCCGGAATTAATAGCAATCAGCCCCAGCATTTT.

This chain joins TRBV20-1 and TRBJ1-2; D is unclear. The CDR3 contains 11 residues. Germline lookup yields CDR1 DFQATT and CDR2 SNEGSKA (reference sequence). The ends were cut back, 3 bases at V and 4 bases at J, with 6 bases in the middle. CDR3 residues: CSASAVYGYTF. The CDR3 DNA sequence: TGCAGTGCTAGTGCCGTCTATGGCTACACCTTC.

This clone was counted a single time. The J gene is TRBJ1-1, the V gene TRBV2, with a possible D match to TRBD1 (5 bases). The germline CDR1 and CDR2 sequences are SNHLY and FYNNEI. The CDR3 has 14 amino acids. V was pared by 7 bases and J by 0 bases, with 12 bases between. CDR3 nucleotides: TGTGCCAGCAACACCTTACAGGTGAACACTGAAGCTTTCTTT. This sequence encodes CASNTLQVNTEAFF.

The CDR3 here is CASSLDRADYTF. CDR3 DNA sequence: TGCGCCAGCAGCTTGGACAGGGCAGACTACACCTTC. The chain combines TRBV5-1 with TRBJ1-2; the D gene is possibly TRBD1 (6 bases). The ends were cut back, 0 bases at V and 10 bases at J, with 10 bases in the middle. There are 12 residues in the CDR3. CDR1 is SGHRS and CDR2 is YFSETQ in the germline V gene.

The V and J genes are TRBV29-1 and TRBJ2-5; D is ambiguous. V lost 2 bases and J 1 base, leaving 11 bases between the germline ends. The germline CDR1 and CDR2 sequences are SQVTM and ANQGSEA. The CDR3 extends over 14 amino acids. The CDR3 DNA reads TGCAGCGTTGAACCCGGTCGTTCCCAAGAGACCCAGTACTTC. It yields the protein CSVEPGRSQETQYF.

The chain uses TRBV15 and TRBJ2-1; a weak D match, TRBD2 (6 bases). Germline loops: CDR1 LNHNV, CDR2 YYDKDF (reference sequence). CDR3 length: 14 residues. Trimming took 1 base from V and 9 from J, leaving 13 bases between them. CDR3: CATSRAAGLPEQFF. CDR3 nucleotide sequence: TGTGCCACCAGCAGAGCCGCGGGACTTCCTGAGCAGTTCTTC.

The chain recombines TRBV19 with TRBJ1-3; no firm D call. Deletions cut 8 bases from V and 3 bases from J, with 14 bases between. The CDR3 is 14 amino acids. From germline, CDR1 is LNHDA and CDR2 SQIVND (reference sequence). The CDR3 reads CASFPRGYGNTIYF. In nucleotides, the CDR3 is TGTGCCAGTTTCCCACGGGGTTATGGAAACACCATATATTTT.

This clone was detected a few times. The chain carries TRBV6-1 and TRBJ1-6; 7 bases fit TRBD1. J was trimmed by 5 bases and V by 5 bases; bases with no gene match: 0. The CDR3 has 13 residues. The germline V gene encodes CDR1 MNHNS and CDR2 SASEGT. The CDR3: CASSTGDNSPLHF. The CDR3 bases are TGTGCCAGCAGTACAGGGGATAATTCACCCCTCCACTTT.

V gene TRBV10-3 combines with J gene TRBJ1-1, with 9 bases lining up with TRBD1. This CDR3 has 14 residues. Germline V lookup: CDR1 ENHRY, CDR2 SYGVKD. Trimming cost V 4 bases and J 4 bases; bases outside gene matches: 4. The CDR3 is CAISGTTGGTEAFF. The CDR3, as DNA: TGTGCCATCAGTGGGACGACAGGGGGCACTGAAGCTTTCTTT.

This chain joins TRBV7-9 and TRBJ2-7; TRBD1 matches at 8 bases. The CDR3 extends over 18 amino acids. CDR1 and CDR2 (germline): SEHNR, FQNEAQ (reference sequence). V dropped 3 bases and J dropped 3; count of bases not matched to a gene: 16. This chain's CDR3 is CASSFKQLGTGYHYEQYV. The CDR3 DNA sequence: TGTGCCAGCAGCTTCAAACAGCTCGGGACAGGTTATCACTACGAGCAGTACGTC.

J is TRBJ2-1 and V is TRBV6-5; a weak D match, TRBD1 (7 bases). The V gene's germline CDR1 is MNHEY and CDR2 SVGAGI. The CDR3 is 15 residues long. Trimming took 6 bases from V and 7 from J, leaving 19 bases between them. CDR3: CASRGGRGEFNEQFF. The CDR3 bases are TGTGCCAGCAGAGGGGGCAGGGGGGAATTTAATGAGCAGTTCTTC.

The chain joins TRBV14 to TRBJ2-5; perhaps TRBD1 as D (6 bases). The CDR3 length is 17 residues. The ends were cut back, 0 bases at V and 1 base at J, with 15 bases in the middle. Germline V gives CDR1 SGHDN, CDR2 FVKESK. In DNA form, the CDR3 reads TGTGCCAGCAGCCAAGAGGGGCCGGGACACTTCCAAGAGACCCAGTACTTC. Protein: CASSQEGPGHFQETQYF.

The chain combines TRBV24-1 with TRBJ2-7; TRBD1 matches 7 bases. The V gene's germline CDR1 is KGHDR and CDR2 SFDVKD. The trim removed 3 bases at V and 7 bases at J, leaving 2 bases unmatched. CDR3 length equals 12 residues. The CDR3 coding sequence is TGTGCCACCAGTGATGGGGACAGTGAGCAGTACTTC. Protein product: CATSDGDSEQYF.

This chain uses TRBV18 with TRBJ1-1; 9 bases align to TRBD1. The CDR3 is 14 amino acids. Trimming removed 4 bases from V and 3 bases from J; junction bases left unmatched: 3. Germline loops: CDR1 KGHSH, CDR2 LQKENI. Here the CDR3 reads CASSRTGADTEAFF. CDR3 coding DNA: TGTGCCAGCTCACGGACAGGGGCGGACACTGAAGCTTTCTTT.